Below, 28 T cell receptor beta chains from the same sample are listed, as sequenced in a study of shared clonotypes between healthy human individuals. Clones were read by immunoSEQ multiplex PCR, and TCRdb kept only the in-frame ones, dropping some. The sample includes around 2,000,000 clones, about 95% seen only once; the top ten take about 1.1%. Naive CD8 cells were CD45RO-negative, positively selected for CCR7, excluding terminally differentiated effector memory CD45RA+ cells. Sequences were obtained from naive CD8+ T cells sorted from blood. The origin of the receptors is a young man in good health.

The gene calls are TRBV29-1 and TRBJ2-1, with D perhaps TRBD2 (5 bases). The germline V and J ends were trimmed by 6 bases and 4 bases, with 25 bases remaining between them. Germline assignment: CDR1 SQVTM and CDR2 ANQGSEA. This CDR3 is 17 amino acids long. DNA for the CDR3: TGCAGCGTCACAAGGGCGGATGAGGGCCCTGATTACAATGAGCAGTTCTTC. Its protein is CSVTRADEGPDYNEQFF.

This chain's CDR3 is CASSHGLGSGTDTQYF. CDR3 DNA: TGCGCCAGCAGCCACGGTTTGGGGAGCGGCACAGATACGCAGTATTTT. The chain employs TRBV4-1 and TRBJ2-3; a weak D match, TRBD2 (5 bases). Germline V gene data show CDR1 as MGHRA and CDR2 as YSYEKL. Trimming left V 3 bases short and J 1 base short, with 14 bases between. The CDR3 loop spans 16 amino acids.

This clone was found once. The chain recombines TRBV5-8 with TRBJ2-7; D is undetermined. V lost 8 bases and J lost 0, with 6 bases in between. The CDR3 loop spans 11 amino acids. Germline CDR1 SGHTS, CDR2 YDEGEE. CDR3 protein: CASADSYEQYF. The CDR3 DNA reads TGTGCCAGTGCAGACTCCTACGAGCAGTACTTC. Complete variable domain (other parts from reference TRBV5-8 and TRBJ2-7): EAGVTQSPTHLIKTRGQQATLRCSPISGHTSVYWYQQALGLGLQFLLWYDEGEERNRGNFPPRFSGRQFPNYSSELNVNALELEDSALYLCASADSYEQYFGPGTRLTVT.

This chain joins TRBV7-9 and TRBJ1-1, with 7 bases lining up with TRBD1. Trimming removed 5 bases from V and 3 bases from J; junction bases left unmatched: 9. Germline lookup yields CDR1 SEHNR and CDR2 FQNEAQ (reference sequence). The CDR3 covers 15 residues. The CDR3 region is CASSQQTGRDTEAFF. The CDR3, as DNA: TGTGCCAGCAGCCAGCAGACAGGGCGGGACACTGAAGCTTTCTTT.

This clone was seen repeatedly, ten times or more. The chain carries TRBV30 and TRBJ1-1; D remains ambiguous. With 3 bases removed from V and 1 base from J, the gap between germline ends came to 12 bases. The CDR3 spans 14 residues. Germline V lookup: CDR1 GTSNPN, CDR2 SVGIG (reference sequence). CDR3: CAWRPRRSNTEAFF. The CDR3 nucleotides are TGTGCCTGGAGACCCCGACGCTCGAACACTGAAGCTTTCTTT. Variable domain in full (rest from reference TRBV30 and TRBJ1-1): SQTIHQWPATLVQPVGSPLSLECTVEGTSNPNLYWYRQAAGRGLQLLFYSVGIGQISSEVPQNLSASRPQDRQFILSSKKLLLSDSGFYLCAWRPRRSNTEAFFGQGTRLTVV.

This rearrangement joins TRBV11-2 to TRBJ2-7; 11 positions match TRBD1. The CDR3 is 14 residues long. After removal of 3 bases from V and 6 bases from J, the junction contained 4 bases not matched to a gene. Germline loops: CDR1 SGHAT, CDR2 FQNNGV. The CDR3 DNA follows: TGTGCCAGCAGCTTCGGACAGGGGGCGGGCGAGCAGTACTTC. Its protein product is CASSFGQGAGEQYF.

The chain carries TRBV27 and TRBJ2-7; TRBD2 aligns across 9 bases. V shed 7 bases, J shed 5 bases, and the junction held 12 bases outside the gene matches. Germline CDR1 MNHEY, CDR2 SMNVEV (reference sequence). This CDR3 is built from 15 residues. This chain's CDR3 is CASTDGASGEHEQYF. CDR3 in DNA: TGTGCCAGCACCGATGGGGCTAGCGGGGAACACGAGCAGTACTTC.

The CDR3 sequence is CAWSMYLAKNIQYF. CDR3 coding DNA: TGTGCCTGGAGCATGTACCTAGCCAAAAACATTCAGTACTTC. V and J are TRBV30 and TRBJ2-4; D call uncertain. Trimming pared 3 bases from V and 0 bases from J, leaving 9 bases between. CDR1 and CDR2 (germline): GTSNPN, SVGIG (reference sequence). This CDR3 is built from 14 residues.

This clone has a single count. This sequence joins TRBV19 and TRBJ2-7; 8 bases are a match to TRBD1. The CDR3 is 14 residues long. In germline, CDR1 is LNHDA, CDR2 SQIVND (reference sequence). V dropped 3 bases and J dropped 7; count of bases not matched to a gene: 8. CDR3 residues: CASSMGQGAREQYF. The DNA for the CDR3 is TGTGCCAGTAGTATGGGGCAGGGGGCCCGAGAGCAGTACTTC. The variable domain in full, completed from reference TRBV19 and TRBJ2-7, reads DGGITQSPKYLFRKEGQNVTLSCEQNLNHDAMYWYRQDPGQGLRLIYYSQIVNDFQKGDIAEGYSVSREKKESFPLTVTSAQKNPTAFYLCASSMGQGAREQYFGPGTRLTVT.

V gene TRBV27 combines with J gene TRBJ2-7; no clear D. The CDR3 length is 13 residues. Trimming left V 5 bases short and J 4 bases short, with 12 bases between. Looked up from germline, CDR1 is MNHEY and CDR2 is SMNVEV (reference sequence). CDR3 loop: CASSPRVLYEQYF. CDR3 nucleotides: TGTGCCAGCAGTCCCCGGGTCCTATACGAGCAGTACTTC.

This sequence joins TRBV4-3 and TRBJ2-7; D may be TRBD1 (5 bases). This CDR3 spans 14 amino acids. V was pared by 0 bases and J by 3 bases, with 9 bases between. The V gene's germline CDR1 is LGHNA and CDR2 YSLEER. CDR3 amino acids: CASSQDQGDYEQYF. CDR3 DNA sequence: TGCGCCAGCAGCCAAGACCAGGGCGACTACGAGCAGTACTTC.

The chain is built from TRBV14 and TRBJ2-2; D uncertain. V was clipped by 4 bases and J by 7 bases, with 19 bases between them. CDR1 and CDR2 (germline): SGHDN, FVKESK. CDR3 length: 16 amino acids. The CDR3 DNA follows: TGTGCCAGCAGCCTCTCGAACACTTTCCTTGGCGGGGAGCTGTTTTTT. It codes for CASSLSNTFLGGELFF.

The rearrangement links TRBV4-1 to TRBJ1-2; 7 nucleotides line up with TRBD1. With 1 base clipped from V and 0 bases from J, the junction kept 2 bases outside the gene matches. Germline CDR1 MGHRA, CDR2 YSYEKL. This CDR3 region has 15 residues. The CDR3 sequence: CASSQAGTANYGYTF. For the CDR3, the DNA is TGCGCCAGCAGCCAAGCGGGGACAGCTAACTATGGCTACACCTTC.

The chain has TRBV19 and TRBJ1-6; 8 nucleotides agree with TRBD1. The V gene end was trimmed by 0 bases and the J gene end by 9 bases; junction bases not matched to a gene: 4. The CDR3 has 15 amino acids. Germline-derived CDR1 and CDR2 are LNHDA and SQIVND (reference sequence). CDR3 nucleotide sequence: TGTGCCAGTAGTATAGATCCAGGGGGCGGTTCACCCCTCCACTTT. Translated: CASSIDPGGGSPLHF.

The CDR3: CASSLTPGQGREQYF. For the CDR3, the DNA is TGCGCCAGCAGCCTAACCCCGGGACAGGGCCGCGAGCAGTACTTC. The rearrangement joins TRBV5-1 to TRBJ2-7; 9 nucleotides agree with TRBD1. The CDR3 is 15 residues long. The V segment lost 4 bases and the J segment 6 bases; nucleotides outside the gene matches: 11. From germline, CDR1 is SGHRS and CDR2 YFSETQ.

This clone was found once. J is TRBJ2-1 and V is TRBV11-2, with 8 positions matching TRBD2. The CDR3 length is 15 residues. Germline V gene data show CDR1 as SGHAT and CDR2 as FQNNGV. Trimming at V came to 7 bases and at J to 4 bases, leaving 9 bases not matched to a gene. CDR3 in DNA: TGTGCCAGCAAAATGAGCGGGGGACCTTACAATGAGCAGTTCTTC. Its translation is CASKMSGGPYNEQFF.

This clone appeared once. The rearrangement joins TRBV5-4 to TRBJ2-4; the D gene is possibly TRBD1 (6 bases). The CDR3 contains 16 residues. CDR1 and CDR2 from the germline V gene are SGHNT and YYREEE (reference sequence). V lost 4 bases, J lost 0 bases, and 14 bases lay in between. The CDR3, as DNA: TGTGCCAGCAGCCCCCGGGACACTCTAGCCAAAAACATTCAGTACTTC. Translated, it gives CASSPRDTLAKNIQYF.

V gene TRBV6-1 combines with J gene TRBJ2-1, with 15 bases that match TRBD2. CDR3 size: 15 residues. Germline V gives CDR1 MNHNS, CDR2 SASEGT. V lost 8 bases and J lost 10; bases outside the gene matches: 9. CDR3 sequence reads: CASGSTGTSGGEQFF. The CDR3 DNA sequence: TGTGCCAGCGGGTCAACCGGGACTAGCGGGGGGGAGCAGTTCTTC.

The gene calls are TRBV4-2 and TRBJ2-5; 11 bases align to TRBD2. V shed 1 base and J 1 base; nucleotides not matched to a gene: 8. Germline V gives CDR1 LGHNA, CDR2 YNFKEQ. The CDR3 contains 18 residues. CDR3 loop: CASSQVSRLAGFQETQYF. The CDR3 DNA is TGTGCCAGCAGCCAAGTATCCCGACTAGCGGGGTTCCAAGAGACCCAGTACTTC.

The chain joins TRBV7-9 to TRBJ2-5; D call uncertain. Germline assignment: CDR1 SEHNR and CDR2 FQNEAQ (reference sequence). Trimming cost V 1 base and J 1 base, with 4 bases left between them. The CDR3 covers 13 residues. CDR3 DNA sequence: TGTGCCAGCAGCTTAGTTACCCAAGAGACCCAGTACTTC. Encoded protein: CASSLVTQETQYF.

The V call is TRBV9, the J call TRBJ2-1, with D possibly called TRBD1 or TRBD2 (5 bases each). Germline CDR1 and CDR2: SGDLS and YYNGEE. V shed 3 bases and J shed 4 bases, with 20 bases lying between them. This CDR3 region has 17 residues. The DNA for the CDR3 is TGTGCCAGCAGCGGCCCTTCCTGGGGGACCTTATACAATGAGCAGTTCTTC. This codes for CASSGPSWGTLYNEQFF.

CDR3 protein: CASSLLGIDSGANVLTF. As DNA, the CDR3 is TGTGCCAGCAGTTTATTGGGCATAGACTCTGGGGCCAACGTCCTGACTTTC. The gene calls are TRBV27 and TRBJ2-6, with D unresolved. Germline CDR1 and CDR2: MNHEY and SMNVEV (reference sequence). V lost 1 base to trimming and J lost 0 bases, with 10 bases between them. The CDR3 loop spans 17 amino acids. The full variable domain, in which reference TRBV27 and TRBJ2-6 provide the parts outside the CDR3, is EAQVTQNPRYLITVTGKKLTVTCSQNMNHEYMSWYRQDPGLGLRQIYYSMNVEVTDKGDVPEGYKVSRKEKRNFPLILESPSPNQTSLYFCASSLLGIDSGANVLTFGAGSRLTVL.

The chain employs TRBV5-6 and TRBJ2-7; 11 bases align to TRBD1. The germline CDR1 and CDR2 sequences are SGHDT and YYEEEE. J was trimmed by 1 base and V by 4 bases; bases with no gene match: 7. The length of the CDR3 is 16 residues. The CDR3 region has the DNA TGTGCCAGCAGCCCCGCCGGGACAGGGGGATCCTACGAGCAGTACTTC. Protein sequence: CASSPAGTGGSYEQYF.

This clone was recorded once. The same CDR3 can be traced to other DNA sequences in this sample. This rearrangement joins TRBV29-1 to TRBJ2-1; 8 bases are shared with TRBD1. The CDR3 is 13 amino acids. Trimming took 5 bases from V and 4 from J; bases not matched to a gene: 4. Germline CDR1 reads SQVTM; CDR2 reads ANQGSEA. Here the CDR3 DNA reads TGCAGCGTTCTCGGACAGGGATACAATGAGCAGTTCTTC. Translating gives CSVLGQGYNEQFF.

The chain joins TRBV19 to TRBJ1-2, with 7 bases matching TRBD1. The CDR3 extends over 14 amino acids. Per the germline V gene, CDR1 is LNHDA and CDR2 is SQIVND (reference sequence). V dropped 5 bases and J dropped 4; count of bases not matched to a gene: 7. CDR3 residues: CASSARQGGYGYTF. The CDR3 DNA sequence: TGTGCCAGTAGTGCCCGACAGGGCGGCTATGGCTACACCTTC.

The chain is built from TRBV2 and TRBJ1-6, with D maybe TRBD1 (6 bases). V was pared by 6 bases and J by 0 bases, with 9 bases between. The CDR3 loop spans 15 amino acids. Germline loops: CDR1 SNHLY, CDR2 FYNNEI. The CDR3 DNA is TGTGCCAGCAGCCAGGACAGCTCCTATAATTCACCCCTCCACTTT. It specifies CASSQDSSYNSPLHF.

The chain recombines TRBV4-3 with TRBJ1-1, with unresolved D. The germline V gene encodes CDR1 LGHNA and CDR2 YSLEER. The CDR3 is made up of 16 amino acids. V shed 3 bases and J shed 0 bases, with 14 bases lying between them. CDR3 region: CASSQREDGLNTEAFF. The CDR3, as DNA: TGCGCCAGCAGCCAGAGAGAGGACGGCTTGAACACTGAAGCTTTCTTT.

This chain connects TRBV5-6 to TRBJ2-7; tentatively, D is TRBD1 or TRBD2 (5 bases each). CDR1 is SGHDT, CDR2 YYEEEE, per germline. V was trimmed by 1 base and J by 13 bases, leaving 15 bases between them. The CDR3 runs 12 residues. This CDR3 is CASSLSGTDVYF. Written as DNA, the CDR3 is TGTGCCAGCAGCTTGAGTGGGACGGACGTTTACTTC.